This TCR beta chain derives from a study of cytomegalovirus exposure and HLA in healthy donors. Study-level findings and limits: Most subjects had HLA-A and HLA-B alleles reportedly predicted accurately by TCR beta sequences. It was confirmed in vitro that a few of the CMV-associated chains were specific for CMV antigens. Cytomegalovirus association was listed for 164 TCR beta chains.

The PCR employed 60 Vbeta primers together with 13 Jbeta primers. Some clones are missing from TCRdb's copy, which holds only in-frame ones; the method was immunoSEQ multiplex PCR. The sample yields about 140,000 clones, nearly 90% seen once. Between the trimmed V and J ends, which lost 3 bases and 0 bases, there was a span of 29 bases. The CDR3 is made up of 21 amino acids. Details on this clone: The antigen remains unidentified. This sample also contains other DNA sequences that code for the same CDR3.

The chain carries TRBV23-1 and TRBJ1-2, with D possibly being TRBD1 (6 bases). TRBV23-1 is recorded as an ORF, its role being uncertain. This receptor was identified in a woman aged 40-49 years in good health and CMV-seronegative. Sequenced material: PBMCs. CDR3 amino acids: CASSQPHPDRPSSFPNYGYTF. The CDR3, as DNA: TGCGCCAGCAGTCAGCCCCACCCCGACAGGCCCTCTTCTTTCCCTAACTATGGCTACACCTTC.